Presented here are 4 T cell receptor beta chains from one specimen sequenced in a study of T cell responses to AZD1222 COVID-19 vaccine. Libraries were prepared by immunoSEQ multiplex PCR; TCRdb keeps only in-frame clonotypes and omits some of them. Among some 130,000 clones, approximately 84% were seen once, and the ten largest hold over 3.5%. The source was peripheral blood, collected on day 0 of AZD1222 vaccination. The receptors here all came from an adult in good health.

The V and J genes are TRBV5-1 and TRBJ1-2; D is unclear. Trimming left V 1 base short and J 8 bases short, with 18 bases between. Germline values: CDR1 SGHRS, CDR2 YFSETQ. The CDR3 runs to 15 residues. Here the CDR3 reads CASSLSEGAFTGYTF. The CDR3 DNA reads TGCGCCAGCAGCTTGTCGGAGGGCGCTTTTACGGGCTACACCTTC.

The rearrangement links TRBV18 to TRBJ1-1; D remains unclear. Germline CDR1 is KGHSH and CDR2 is LQKENI. There are 11 residues in the CDR3. V gave up 6 bases and J gave up 1 base, with 3 bases separating them. CDR3 sequence: CASSKNTEAFF. CDR3 sequence (DNA): TGTGCCAGCTCTAAGAACACTGAAGCTTTCTTT.

The chain is built from TRBV10-2 and TRBJ1-2, with TRBD1 identical over 10 bases. Germline V gene lookup returns CDR1 WSHSY and CDR2 SAAADI. The V and J ends lost 0 bases and 0 bases, in that order; junction bases with no gene match: 7. The CDR3 runs to 18 residues. CDR3 protein: CASSESLGTGAANYGYTF. For the CDR3, the DNA is TGCGCCAGCAGTGAGTCATTAGGGACAGGGGCCGCTAACTATGGCTACACCTTC.

V gene TRBV27 combines with J gene TRBJ1-5; 7 bases map to TRBD1. The CDR3 contains 21 residues. The junction had 25 bases not matched to a gene; V was cut back by 4 bases and J by 4 bases. The germline CDR1 and CDR2 sequences are MNHEY and SMNVEV (reference sequence). CDR3 region: CASSSSGIKTGLSSGNQPQHF. For the CDR3, the DNA is TGTGCCAGCAGTTCTTCTGGTATAAAGACAGGGCTTTCTTCGGGGAATCAGCCCCAGCATTTT.